A single sample gave rise to the 27 T cell receptor beta chains below, sequenced in a study of monozygotic twins with inflammatory bowel disease. From the 5' RACE reads, TCRdb lists one entry per CDR3 protein and no DNA. The sample has 420,000 or so distinct CDR3 sequences, and its top ten clones hold 2% to 3%. The specimen sequenced was blood. Receptors originate from a human donor with ulcerative colitis or Crohn's disease, or a healthy co-twin of an affected twin (not recorded which).

The chain couples TRBV7-9 to TRBJ1-6; checking the TCRdb D call of TRBD1 is not possible without DNA. Germline V gene lookup returns CDR1 SEHNR and CDR2 FQNEAQ (reference sequence). The CDR3 is made up of 15 amino acids. The CDR3 loop reads CASSVSRGGNSPLHF. Supplemented by reference TRBV7-9 and TRBJ1-6, the full variable domain reads DTGVSQNPRHKITKRGQNVTFRCDPISEHNRLYWYRQTLGQGPEFLTYFQNEAQLEKSRLLSDRFSAERPKGSFSTLEIQRTEQGDSAMYLCASSVSRGGNSPLHFGNGTRLTVT.

The chain recombines TRBV20-1 with TRBJ2-1; TCRdb names TRBD2, which stays unverified in the absence of DNA. The CDR3 is made up of 13 amino acids. Germline V gene lookup returns CDR1 DFQATT and CDR2 SNEGSKA (reference sequence). CDR3 protein: CSARLAKYNEQFF.

V gene TRBV20-1 combines with J gene TRBJ1-6; TCRdb proposes TRBD1, but this gene call is untestable without DNA. Germline loops: CDR1 DFQATT, CDR2 SNEGSKA (reference sequence). The CDR3 totals 15 residues. The CDR3 here is CSARREGQGNSPLHF.

V is TRBV18 and J is TRBJ1-2; there is no DNA to check the TCRdb D call of TRBD1. The germline V gene encodes CDR1 KGHSH and CDR2 LQKENI. This CDR3 is built from 15 residues. The CDR3 spells CASSPPRGRRYGYTF.

The chain uses TRBV18 and TRBJ1-6; TCRdb selects TRBD1, and the lack of DNA leaves this call unchecked. Germline values: CDR1 KGHSH, CDR2 LQKENI. The CDR3 has 15 amino acids. CDR3 sequence reads: CASSTVGQEDSPLHF.

J is TRBJ1-1 and V is TRBV20-1; absent DNA, TCRdb's TRBD1 call cannot be checked. CDR1 and CDR2 (germline): DFQATT, SNEGSKA (reference sequence). CDR3 length: 15 amino acids. CDR3 sequence: CSASLTTGGNTEAFF.

This chain joins TRBV15 and TRBJ2-2; as DNA is missing, the TRBD1 call by TCRdb cannot be tested. The CDR3 runs 15 residues. The germline gives CDR1 LNHNV, CDR2 YYDKDF (reference sequence). CDR3 in amino acids: CATSSEDRGTGELFF.

The chain recombines TRBV28 with TRBJ2-5; absent DNA, TCRdb's TRBD1 call cannot be checked. There are 14 residues in the CDR3. The germline CDR1 and CDR2 sequences are MDHEN and SYDVKM. CDR3 residues: CASSIRGLGETQYF.

The rearrangement links TRBV28 to TRBJ1-2. The germline V gene has CDR1 MDHEN and CDR2 SYDVKM. The CDR3 spans 14 residues. CDR3 sequence: CASVGRGGNYGYTF.

The chain links TRBV7-2 to TRBJ2-5; TCRdb gives TRBD2 as the D gene, but with no DNA this cannot be confirmed. CDR3 size: 17 residues. Germline loops: CDR1 SGHTA, CDR2 FQGNSA. CDR3 amino acids: CASSPRPSGGDQETQYF.

V is TRBV5-1 and J is TRBJ1-1; TCRdb gives TRBD1 as the D gene, but with no DNA this cannot be confirmed. The CDR3 has 17 residues. Per the germline V gene, CDR1 is SGHRS and CDR2 is YFSETQ. The CDR3 loop reads CASSSGRMDRRNTEAFF.

This chain's CDR3 is CASISPQGRSYNEQFF. The chain combines TRBV28 with TRBJ2-1; no DNA is available, so the TRBD2 call from TCRdb remains unchecked. This CDR3 is 16 amino acids long. Germline V CDR1 and CDR2: MDHEN, SYDVKM.

The CDR3 protein is CSSRFFSVNNEAFF. V and J are TRBV12-3 or TRBV12-4 and TRBJ1-1. This CDR3 contains 14 residues.

This chain connects TRBV2 to TRBJ2-3; TCRdb reports TRBD1, a call that lacks DNA to check it against. The CDR3 runs to 14 residues. Germline lookup yields CDR1 SNHLY and CDR2 FYNNEI. CDR3 protein: CASSVDRGPETQYF.

The V call is TRBV29-1, the J call TRBJ1-1; TCRdb calls TRBD1, which cannot be checked without DNA. CDR1 and CDR2 from the germline V gene are SQVTM and ANQGSEA. This CDR3 is 14 amino acids long. CDR3 loop: CSVELRGRVTEAFF.

V and J are TRBV27 and TRBJ2-7; TCRdb names TRBD1, which stays unverified in the absence of DNA. This CDR3 is 14 amino acids long. The V gene's germline CDR1 is MNHEY and CDR2 SMNVEV (reference sequence). The CDR3 region is CASSHRQGSYEQYF.

The chain carries TRBV12-3 or TRBV12-4 and TRBJ2-2; lacking DNA, the TRBD2 call made by TCRdb goes unchecked. The CDR3 runs 15 residues. This chain's CDR3 is CASSLVAGNTGELFF.

The V call is TRBV28, the J call TRBJ1-2. The CDR3 is 14 amino acids. Germline values: CDR1 MDHEN, CDR2 SYDVKM. Here the CDR3 reads CASRQILSSGGYTF.

The CDR3 is CASSPPPGWRGGDTQYF. The V and J genes are TRBV4-1 and TRBJ2-3; the TCRdb D gene call, TRBD1, has no DNA to confirm it. The length of the CDR3 is 17 residues. The germline V gene encodes CDR1 MGHRA and CDR2 YSYEKL.

The V call is TRBV3-1, the J call TRBJ2-3; TCRdb indicates TRBD2, and absent DNA this call remains unverified. This CDR3 has 18 residues. The germline CDR1 and CDR2 sequences are LGHDT and YNNKEL (reference sequence). CDR3 sequence: CASSQGWTSGISTDTQYF.

The chain uses TRBV28 and TRBJ2-7; checking the TCRdb D call of TRBD2 is not possible without DNA. Germline lookup yields CDR1 MDHEN and CDR2 SYDVKM. The length of the CDR3 is 16 residues. CDR3 in amino acids: CASSLWASGSSYEQYF.

CDR3 residues: CASRKLAGGNTGELFF. This rearrangement joins TRBV5-1 to TRBJ2-2; TCRdb indicates TRBD2, and absent DNA this call remains unverified. CDR3 length equals 16 residues. Germline values: CDR1 SGHRS, CDR2 YFSETQ.

J is TRBJ1-4 and V is TRBV27. The CDR3 length is 19 residues. The germline CDR1 and CDR2 sequences are MNHEY and SMNVEV (reference sequence). The CDR3 sequence: CASSLKPRETIPTNEKLFF.

The V gene is TRBV4-3, the J gene TRBJ2-5; TCRdb reports TRBD1, a call that lacks DNA to check it against. Per the germline V gene, CDR1 is LGHNA and CDR2 is YSLEER. This CDR3 region has 17 residues. CDR3 sequence reads: CASSQDLQGARLETQYF.

The rearrangement joins TRBV19 to TRBJ1-5. This CDR3 contains 16 residues. Per the germline V gene, CDR1 is LNHDA and CDR2 is SQIVND (reference sequence). Here the CDR3 reads CASSIPGTGLNQPQHF.

This chain joins TRBV7-2 and TRBJ2-3. CDR3 size: 17 residues. CDR1 is SGHTA and CDR2 is FQGNSA in the germline V gene. CDR3 region: CASSLVSSLYSTDTQYF.

The V call is TRBV5-1, the J call TRBJ1-2. CDR3 size: 14 residues. Germline V CDR1 and CDR2: SGHRS, YFSETQ. The CDR3 here is CASSLAIVNYGYTF.